This TCR beta chain was recorded in a study of cytomegalovirus exposure and HLA in healthy donors. Study-wide results and limits: Among TCR sequences, most were rare, though some public TCRs appeared in many donors. TCR beta V segments were, for the most part, productive about 87% or about 30% of the time in an earlier analysis. A later look showed TCR association rates differing by HLA locus, highest for DRB1 and lowest for HLA-C. Some segments of the V type, notably TRBV6-2 and TRBV6-3, were excluded as indistinguishable.

The germline V gene has CDR1 MDHEN and CDR2 SYDVKM. This CDR3 contains 11 residues. The ends were cut back, 11 bases at V and 4 bases at J, with 11 bases in the middle. PCR used 60 Vbeta primers and 13 Jbeta primers. Clones were sequenced by immunoSEQ multiplex PCR, and TCRdb holds only the in-frame ones, with some missing. The data show roughly 200,000 clones, approximately 85% seen once. For this clone: The antigen is unknown.

The chain carries TRBV28 and TRBJ1-1; TRBD1 might be the D (6 bases). This sequence was found in a woman aged 40 to 50 in good health and CMV-seronegative. The specimen was PBMCs. CDR3 amino acids: CAGLQGTEAFF. For the CDR3, the DNA is TGTGCCGGCTTACAGGGCACTGAAGCTTTCTTT.